What follows are 29 T cell receptor beta chains derived from one specimen sequenced in a study of hypomethylating agent response in myelodysplastic syndrome. TCRdb's table, derived via immunoSEQ multiplex PCR, lists solely in-frame clones and lacks some. This sample has thousands of clones, with roughly 83% found just once. This material consisted of bone marrow, taken before or after starting hypomethylating agent treatment for myelodysplastic syndrome (not recorded which). Source of these receptors: a human donor with myelodysplastic syndrome.

The rearrangement joins TRBV19 to TRBJ1-5; tentative D call: TRBD1 (5 bases). Germline CDR1 and CDR2: LNHDA and SQIVND (reference sequence). The CDR3 is 15 amino acids. V was pared by 2 bases and J by 0 bases, with 8 bases between. DNA of the CDR3: TGTGCCAGTAGTATATGGGGGGATAGCAATCAGCCCCAGCATTTT. This codes for CASSIWGDSNQPQHF.

V gene TRBV5-1 combines with J gene TRBJ1-4, with unresolved D. From germline, CDR1 is SGHRS and CDR2 YFSETQ. This CDR3 has 15 residues. Trimming stripped 0 bases from V and 0 bases from J, with 6 bases between. The CDR3 protein is CASSLVSATNEKLFF. DNA of the CDR3: TGCGCCAGCAGCTTGGTTTCAGCAACTAATGAAAAACTGTTTTTT. The full variable domain, with the rest looked up from reference TRBV5-1 and TRBJ1-4, is KAGVTQTPRYLIKTRGQQVTLSCSPISGHRSVSWYQQTPGQGLQFLFEYFSETQRNKGNFPGRFSGRQFSNSRSEMNVSTLELGDSALYLCASSLVSATNEKLFFGSGTQLSVL.

The V gene is TRBV4-3, the J gene TRBJ1-1; D gene uncertain. The V end was cut by 0 bases, the J end by 4 bases, with 9 bases between. This CDR3 has 14 residues. From germline, CDR1 is LGHNA and CDR2 YSLEER. CDR3 sequence (DNA): TGCGCCAGCAGCCAAGATAGCCGCGGCACTGAAGCTTTCTTT. Translating gives CASSQDSRGTEAFF.

The genes are TRBV5-8 and TRBJ1-4; D call uncertain. This CDR3 is built from 13 residues. Per germline, CDR1 SGHTS and CDR2 YDEGEE. Trimming took off 5 bases at V and 10 bases at J, with 15 bases between the two ends. For the CDR3, the DNA is TGTGCCAGCAGTCAAACGAGGCGCGGAAAACTGTTTTTT. Its protein is CASSQTRRGKLFF. Full variable domain (remainder filled in from reference TRBV5-8 and TRBJ1-4): EAGVTQSPTHLIKTRGQQATLRCSPISGHTSVYWYQQALGLGLQFLLWYDEGEERNRGNFPPRFSGRQFPNYSSELNVNALELEDSALYLCASSQTRRGKLFFGSGTQLSVL.

The chain is built from TRBV4-1 and TRBJ2-7; possible D gene TRBD2, 6 bases. Per the germline V gene, CDR1 is MGHRA and CDR2 is YSYEKL. V was pared by 4 bases and J by 6 bases, with 19 bases between. The length of the CDR3 is 15 residues. CDR3 loop: CASSRPLAEIGEQYF. DNA of the CDR3: TGCGCCAGCAGCCGTCCACTAGCAGAAATCGGCGAGCAGTACTTC.

J is TRBJ1-2 and V is TRBV2; no reliable D call. Trimming shortened V by 0 bases and J by 6 bases, and 11 bases separated the two germline ends. The CDR3 covers 14 residues. Germline V gene data show CDR1 as SNHLY and CDR2 as FYNNEI. CDR3 amino acids: CASSEAQSRHGYTF. DNA of the CDR3: TGTGCCAGCAGTGAAGCGCAATCTCGGCATGGCTACACCTTC.

This rearrangement joins TRBV5-1 to TRBJ1-2; the match to TRBD1 covers 7 bases. Trimming removed 4 bases from V and 6 bases from J; junction bases left unmatched: 9. Germline lookup yields CDR1 SGHRS and CDR2 YFSETQ. The CDR3 has 14 amino acids. In DNA, the CDR3 is TGCGCCAGCAGCGCCCGAACAGGGGCGAATGGCTACACCTTC. Its translation: CASSARTGANGYTF.

The chain uses TRBV20-1 and TRBJ1-1; TRBD1 is a possible D gene (5 bases). V was clipped by 7 bases and J by 5 bases, with 11 bases between them. Per germline, CDR1 DFQATT and CDR2 SNEGSKA (reference sequence). The CDR3 length is 11 residues. CDR3 in DNA: TGCAGTGTCTGGTGGGGGACTGAAGCTTTCTTT. Translated: CSVWWGTEAFF.

Concerning this clone: One end of the junction fails to match germline, which may point to a read error. The chain uses TRBV10-3 and TRBJ2-7; 7 positions match TRBD2. The CDR3 contains 12 residues. Germline loops: CDR1 ENHRY, CDR2 SYGVKD. The CDR3: CAIGGDSHEQYF. The CDR3 DNA reads TGTGCCATTGGGGGGGACTCCCACGAGCAGTACTTC.

This clone appeared a few times. The chain recombines TRBV2 with TRBJ1-1; D remains ambiguous. V lost 4 bases and J 1 base, leaving 10 bases between the germline ends. Germline CDR1 reads SNHLY; CDR2 reads FYNNEI. CDR3 length: 14 residues. The CDR3 sequence is CASSVRGGNTEAFF. The CDR3 DNA sequence: TGTGCCAGCAGTGTCAGAGGAGGGAACACTGAAGCTTTCTTT.

This clone was counted only a few times. The chain couples TRBV5-1 to TRBJ1-5; possible D gene TRBD1, 5 bases. The V end lost 0 bases, the J end lost 3 bases, and 10 bases lay between the germline ends. The CDR3 spans 15 residues. CDR1 SGHRS and CDR2 YFSETQ come from the germline V gene. This CDR3 is CASSLGDGPNQPQHF. CDR3 DNA sequence: TGCGCCAGCAGCTTGGGGGACGGTCCCAATCAGCCCCAGCATTTT.

The gene calls are TRBV11-2 and TRBJ2-1; 7 positions match TRBD2. There are 16 residues in the CDR3. Trimming removed 4 bases from V and 4 bases from J; junction bases left unmatched: 10. Germline loops: CDR1 SGHAT, CDR2 FQNNGV. The DNA of the CDR3 is TGTGCCAGCAGCTATGAAAGCGGGGTCGGATACAATGAGCAGTTCTTC. Translating it yields CASSYESGVGYNEQFF. Combining the CDR3 with reference TRBV11-2 and TRBJ2-1 gives the whole variable domain EAGVAQSPRYKIIEKRQSVAFWCNPISGHATLYWYQQILGQGPKLLIQFQNNGVVDDSQLPKDRFSAERLKGVDSTLKIQPAKLEDSAVYLCASSYESGVGYNEQFFGPGTRLTVL.

The rearrangement uses TRBV15 and TRBJ2-7, with 7 bases aligning to TRBD1. V shed 4 bases, J shed 1 base, and the junction held 10 bases outside the gene matches. Germline CDR1 is LNHNV and CDR2 is YYDKDF (reference sequence). This CDR3 comprises 16 residues. DNA of the CDR3: TGTGCCACCAGCAAACGGGTGGGACAGAGATCCTACGAGCAGTACTTC. Amino acid sequence: CATSKRVGQRSYEQYF.

V usage is TRBV7-6 and J usage is TRBJ2-1, with 13 bases identical to TRBD2. With 1 base clipped from V and 7 bases from J, the junction kept 10 bases outside the gene matches. The CDR3 runs 18 residues. Germline V gives CDR1 SGHVS, CDR2 FNYEAQ. The CDR3 loop is CASSLVVVGLAGENEQFF. The DNA of the CDR3 is TGTGCCAGCAGCTTAGTTGTGGTCGGACTAGCGGGAGAAAATGAGCAGTTCTTC.

This clone was observed once. The V call is TRBV5-4, the J call TRBJ1-4; TRBD1 matches 7 bases. This CDR3 spans 15 amino acids. V gave up 1 base and J gave up 8 bases; unmatched junction bases: 8. Germline assignment: CDR1 SGHNT and CDR2 YYREEE (reference sequence). The CDR3 here is CASSLLRGGEEKLFF. CDR3 nucleotide sequence: TGTGCCAGCAGCTTGTTGAGAGGGGGCGAGGAAAAACTGTTTTTT.

The chain links TRBV7-8 to TRBJ1-2; D might be TRBD1 (5 bases). The CDR3 totals 10 residues. Germline assignment: CDR1 SGHVS and CDR2 FQNEAQ. V lost 8 bases and J 8 bases, leaving 9 bases between the germline ends. The CDR3 DNA reads as TGTGCCAGCGGGACCGACGGCTACACCTTC. Protein: CASGTDGYTF.

This clone was seen just once. The chain is built from TRBV7-2 and TRBJ1-5; D remains unclear. Germline CDR1 is SGHTA and CDR2 is FQGNSA. CDR3 length: 13 residues. V gave up 0 bases and J gave up 7 bases, with 7 bases separating them. CDR3 sequence: CASSLAMGQPQHF. The CDR3 DNA reads as TGTGCCAGCAGCTTAGCGATGGGACAGCCCCAGCATTTT.

The rearrangement uses TRBV9 and TRBJ1-4; no definite D call. V was pared by 3 bases and J by 0 bases, with 9 bases between. CDR1 is SGDLS and CDR2 is YYNGEE in the germline V gene. The CDR3 covers 15 residues. For the CDR3, the DNA is TGTGCCAGCAGCGGCCCCGGCGCAACTAATGAAAAACTGTTTTTT. Translated, it gives CASSGPGATNEKLFF.

This clone was detected once. Here the CDR3 reads CASTLRGGGQETQYF. DNA of the CDR3: TGTGCCAGCACCCTCCGGGGGGGCGGACAAGAGACCCAGTACTTC. The chain employs TRBV2 and TRBJ2-5; 8 bases map to TRBD2. CDR3 length: 15 amino acids. V was clipped by 7 bases and J by 2 bases; unmatched bases: 9. The germline V gene encodes CDR1 SNHLY and CDR2 FYNNEI. Supplemented by reference TRBV2 and TRBJ2-5, the full variable domain reads EPEVTQTPSHQVTQMGQEVILRCVPISNHLYFYWYRQILGQKVEFLVSFYNNEISEKSEIFDDQFSVERPDGSNFTLKIRSTKLEDSAMYFCASTLRGGGQETQYFGPGTRLLVL.

The chain links TRBV5-1 to TRBJ1-4; D remains ambiguous. Trimming shortened V by 4 bases and J by 2 bases, and 12 bases separated the two germline ends. The germline gives CDR1 SGHRS, CDR2 YFSETQ. The CDR3 spans 15 residues. CDR3 in DNA: TGCGCCAGCAGCCGAAGGATAGGGACTAATGAAAAACTGTTTTTT. Protein: CASSRRIGTNEKLFF.

V usage is TRBV2 and J usage is TRBJ1-2; D gene uncertain. Germline V gene lookup returns CDR1 SNHLY and CDR2 FYNNEI. This CDR3 spans 12 amino acids. The CDR3 reads CPESPEPPGYTF. CDR3 nucleotides: TGTCCCGAGTCCCCGGAGCCCCCGGGCTACACCTTC. Looking up the rest from reference TRBV2 and TRBJ1-2 gives the full variable domain: EPEVTQTPSHQVTQMGQEVILRCVPISNHLYFYWYRQILGQKVEFLVSFYNNEISEKSEIFDDQFSVERPDGSNFTLKIRSTKLEDSAMYFCPESPEPPGYTFGSGTRLTVV.

The V and J genes are TRBV7-9 and TRBJ1-3; D is uncertain. The CDR3 has 13 amino acids. Germline CDR1 is SEHNR and CDR2 is FQNEAQ (reference sequence). V lost 3 bases and J lost 7, with 10 bases in between. The CDR3 DNA reads as TGTGCCAGCAGCTTGGGCGCGGGTAACACCATATATTTT. Amino acids: CASSLGAGNTIYF.

Points on this clone: In the same sample, other DNA sequences code for this CDR3. This chain joins TRBV5-6 and TRBJ1-1, with 7 bases identical to TRBD1. The junction had 7 bases not matched to a gene; V was cut back by 5 bases and J by 6 bases. From germline, CDR1 is SGHDT and CDR2 YYEEEE. The CDR3 is 13 amino acids. In nucleotides, the CDR3 is TGTGCCAGCAGGTTAGGGGGCACCGCTGAAGCTTTCTTT. Its protein is CASRLGGTAEAFF. The full variable domain, rest sourced from reference TRBV5-6 and TRBJ1-1, is DAGVTQSPTHLIKTRGQQVTLRCSPKSGHDTVSWYQQALGQGPQFIFQYYEEEERQRGNFPDRFSGHQFPNYSSELNVNALLLGDSALYLCASRLGGTAEAFFGQGTRLTVV.

This rearrangement joins TRBV11-2 to TRBJ2-7; 8 nucleotides match TRBD1. V lost 6 bases to trimming and J lost 6 bases; unmatched junction nucleotides: 4. The CDR3 covers 12 residues. Looked up from germline, CDR1 is SGHAT and CDR2 is FQNNGV. CDR3 bases: TGTGCCAGCAGTCCGACAGGGGCCGAGCAGTACTTC. Protein: CASSPTGAEQYF.

V and J are TRBV9 and TRBJ2-5; 11 nucleotides agree with TRBD1. J gave up 1 base and V 3 bases, and 5 bases lay outside the gene matches. The CDR3 length is 16 residues. Germline V gene data show CDR1 as SGDLS and CDR2 as YYNGEE. In nucleotides, the CDR3 is TGTGCCAGCAGCGCCGGGACAGGGGGAGGCCAAGAGACCCAGTACTTC. Protein product: CASSAGTGGGQETQYF.

The chain couples TRBV9 to TRBJ2-2; no clear D. CDR3 length: 15 residues. The germline V gene encodes CDR1 SGDLS and CDR2 YYNGEE. The V gene lost 4 bases and the J gene lost 2 bases, with 12 bases spanning the gap. CDR3 loop: CASSLRAVNTGELFF. For the CDR3, the DNA is TGTGCCAGCAGCCTCCGTGCAGTTAACACCGGGGAGCTGTTTTTT.

This clone was seen more than once but under ten times. The rearrangement joins TRBV14 to TRBJ2-2; D gene unclear. Per germline, CDR1 SGHDN and CDR2 FVKESK. Trimming cost V 1 base and J 4 bases, with 16 bases left between them. This CDR3 spans 17 amino acids. The CDR3 is CASSQVLMPRGTGELFF. The CDR3 nucleotides read TGTGCCAGCAGCCAAGTTTTGATGCCTCGTGGCACCGGGGAGCTGTTTTTT.

In this sample, this clone turned up once. The CDR3: CSVEEILNTEAFF. The CDR3 DNA reads TGCAGCGTTGAGGAGATCCTGAACACTGAAGCTTTCTTT. This sequence joins TRBV29-1 and TRBJ1-1; D unclear. Per the germline V gene, CDR1 is SQVTM and CDR2 is ANQGSEA. The CDR3 consists of 13 residues. Trimming pared 3 bases from V and 0 bases from J, leaving 8 bases between.

The chain links TRBV5-1 to TRBJ1-1; D is unresolved. The V and J ends lost 0 bases and 5 bases respectively, with 11 bases between them. The CDR3 covers 14 residues. Germline CDR1 reads SGHRS; CDR2 reads YFSETQ. The CDR3 DNA follows: TGCGCCAGCAGCTTGGAGTCGGCGAAGACTGAAGCTTTCTTT. This sequence encodes CASSLESAKTEAFF.